This record looks at one TCR beta chain sequence and its context. Reverse transcription of about 0.5 to 1 ug RNA used random hexamers. The CDR3 of TCR beta was amplified by immunoSEQ multiplex PCR across 54 Vbeta and 13 Jbeta. TCRdb used MiXCR to reprocess the immunoSEQ multiplex PCR reads, holding one entry per CDR3 protein. The table has approximately 300,000 distinct CDR3 sequences, 85% seen once. Blood CD8+ and CD4+ T cells underwent high-throughput TCR beta sequencing. Those who served as multiple sclerosis controls were treatment-naive patients with stable or active relapsing-remitting disease. Negative isolation yielded the CD8+ and CD4+ T cells, while FACS enriched the TEMRA cells. The data originate from a study of CD8 T cells in Susac syndrome. Germline V gives CDR1 LNHDA, CDR2 SQIVND (reference sequence). Trimming cost V 4 bases and J 5 bases, with 8 bases left between them. This CDR3 region has 12 residues.

This sequence was found in a human donor with multiple sclerosis. The sample was CD8+ T cells from PBMCs. This chain connects TRBV19 to TRBJ2-5; D uncertain. CDR3 nucleotide sequence: TGTGCCAGTAGTAGTGGTGTCGAGACCCAGTACTTC. It yields the protein CASSSGVETQYF.